This passage covers 24 T cell receptor beta chains from one sample sequenced in a study of shared clonotypes between healthy human individuals (dated by TCRdb to about 2020). Receptor amplification or capture employed the immunoSEQ multiplex PCR assay. What TCRdb holds here is the immuneACCESS table cut down to in-frame rearrangements. Part of the clones is not present; checked against another copy, under half of the missing clones reflect an unresolved V gene, and the others are unexplained. A total of fewer than 850,000 clones appear in this sample, 90% of them only once. The ten largest clones add up to around a third of the sample. The sample taken for sequencing was memory CD8+ T cells from PBMCs. In light of the paper, this sample's cell subset or site label describes: CD45RO+ cells pooled with CCR7-negative TemRA cells. These receptors came from a man younger than 35 in good health. Some clones in this sample may be carry-over from other donors' samples.

The chain links TRBV7-9 to TRBJ1-1; unclear D gene. The CDR3 is 16 amino acids. V was pared by 2 bases and J by 1 base, with 14 bases between. Germline V lookup: CDR1 SEHNR, CDR2 FQNEAQ (reference sequence). The CDR3 region is CASSLSLRVGNTEAFF. The DNA of the CDR3 is TGTGCCAGCAGCTTAAGTTTACGGGTAGGGAACACTGAAGCTTTCTTT.

The genes are TRBV18 and TRBJ2-7, with D tentatively TRBD1 (6 bases). Trimming took 3 bases from V and 2 from J, leaving 11 bases between them. The V gene's germline CDR1 is KGHSH and CDR2 LQKENI. The CDR3 has 14 residues. The CDR3 is CASSPPGTTYEQYF. DNA for the CDR3: TGTGCCAGCTCACCGCCCGGGACAACCTACGAGCAGTACTTC.

This clone was detected once. The sample holds other DNA sequences that translate to the same CDR3. The chain employs TRBV7-9 and TRBJ2-1; no definite D call. Trimming stripped 5 bases from V and 5 bases from J, with 7 bases between. The CDR3 length is 12 residues. From germline, CDR1 is SEHNR and CDR2 FQNEAQ (reference sequence). CDR3 residues: CASSLENNEQFF. CDR3 DNA sequence: TGTGCCAGCAGCCTCGAAAACAATGAGCAGTTCTTC.

This chain connects TRBV9 to TRBJ1-1; 9 bases map to TRBD1. The CDR3 length is 15 residues. Per germline, CDR1 SGDLS and CDR2 YYNGEE. J lost 6 bases, V lost 5 bases, and 11 bases had no gene match. Here the CDR3 DNA reads TGTGCCAGCAGGGGAGACGGGACAGGGCGATCTGAAGCTTTCTTT. Protein sequence: CASRGDGTGRSEAFF.

The chain employs TRBV4-1 and TRBJ1-4, with a possible D match to TRBD1 (6 bases). CDR1 and CDR2 (germline): MGHRA, YSYEKL. Trimming stripped 3 bases from V and 8 bases from J, with 13 bases between. CDR3 size: 14 residues. DNA of the CDR3: TGCGCCAGCAGCCAGAGGCAGGGGAGCGAAAAACTGTTTTTT. It yields the protein CASSQRQGSEKLFF.

This clone was detected once. CDR3 protein: CASRGDLLAKNIQYF. Written as DNA, the CDR3 is TGTGCCAGCAGGGGGGACCTTTTAGCCAAAAACATTCAGTACTTC. The chain uses TRBV2 and TRBJ2-4; tentatively, D is TRBD1 or TRBD2 (5 bases each). The CDR3 has 15 amino acids. Germline V gives CDR1 SNHLY, CDR2 FYNNEI. Trimming cost V 6 bases and J 0 bases, with 12 bases left between them. The entire variable domain, with the rest obtained from reference TRBV2 and TRBJ2-4, is as follows: EPEVTQTPSHQVTQMGQEVILRCVPISNHLYFYWYRQILGQKVEFLVSFYNNEISEKSEIFDDQFSVERPDGSNFTLKIRSTKLEDSAMYFCASRGDLLAKNIQYFGAGTRLSVL.

The chain recombines TRBV4-1 with TRBJ2-3, with 9 nucleotides matching TRBD2. The germline V gene encodes CDR1 MGHRA and CDR2 YSYEKL. This CDR3 contains 16 residues. Trimming took 2 bases from V and 2 from J; bases not matched to a gene: 5. The CDR3 loop is CASSQIASGATDTQYF. As DNA, the CDR3 is TGCGCCAGCAGCCAAATCGCTAGCGGGGCCACAGATACGCAGTATTTT.

The V and J genes are TRBV4-1 and TRBJ1-1, with D uncertain. Germline V gene lookup returns CDR1 MGHRA and CDR2 YSYEKL. V was clipped by 1 base and J by 0 bases, with 12 bases between them. The CDR3 runs to 16 residues. The chain's CDR3 is CASSQVYPSMNTEAFF. As DNA, the CDR3 is TGCGCCAGCAGCCAAGTTTATCCCAGCATGAACACTGAAGCTTTCTTT.

The rearrangement links TRBV4-1 to TRBJ2-1, with TRBD2 matching over 11 bases. This CDR3 has 15 amino acids. Looked up from germline, CDR1 is MGHRA and CDR2 is YSYEKL. Trimming at V came to 7 bases and at J to 2 bases, leaving 4 bases not matched to a gene. The CDR3 nucleotides are TGCGCCAGCACTCTAGCGGGAGGCACCTACAATGAGCAGTTCTTC. Its translation: CASTLAGGTYNEQFF.

This chain joins TRBV27 and TRBJ1-1; the D is unclear. The CDR3 extends over 13 amino acids. Trimming left V 6 bases short and J 6 bases short, with 14 bases between. The V gene's germline CDR1 is MNHEY and CDR2 SMNVEV (reference sequence). This CDR3 is CASSPRTGAEAFF. CDR3 nucleotides: TGTGCCAGCAGCCCCAGGACGGGTGCTGAAGCTTTCTTT.

This clone was seen more than once but under ten times. The rearrangement joins TRBV13 to TRBJ2-3, with D unresolved. The germline V and J ends were trimmed by 5 bases and 2 bases, with 8 bases remaining between them. The CDR3 has 13 residues. Per the germline V gene, CDR1 is PRHDT and CDR2 is FYEKMQ (reference sequence). The CDR3 nucleotides read TGTGCCAGCAGCCAGACCTACACAGATACGCAGTATTTT. It specifies CASSQTYTDTQYF. The full variable domain, completed using reference TRBV13 and TRBJ2-3, is AAGVIQSPRHLIKEKRETATLKCYPIPRHDTVYWYQQGPGQDPQFLISFYEKMQSDKGSIPDRFSAQQFSDYHSELNMSSLELGDSALYFCASSQTYTDTQYFGPGTRLTVL.

The V gene is TRBV19, the J gene TRBJ1-2; 7 bases fit TRBD1. In germline, CDR1 is LNHDA, CDR2 SQIVND (reference sequence). This CDR3 has 16 amino acids. J gave up 6 bases and V 4 bases, and 14 bases lay outside the gene matches. In DNA, the CDR3 is TGTGCCAGTAGTACCCCCCCCTCCCAGGGGGTGAATGGCTACACCTTC. Protein product: CASSTPPSQGVNGYTF.

On this clone: A read error may account for a junction end that differs from germline. V gene TRBV6-5 combines with J gene TRBJ1-1; TRBD1 aligns across 7 bases. From germline, CDR1 is MNHEY and CDR2 SVGAGI. This CDR3 comprises 15 residues. The CDR3 nucleotides read TGTGCCTGCAGTCCAGGGGGTGTTAGCAACACTGAAGCTTTCTTT. Translated, it gives CACSPGGVSNTEAFF.

The chain uses TRBV7-9 and TRBJ1-2, with 8 bases identical to TRBD1. CDR1 and CDR2 (germline): SEHNR, FQNEAQ (reference sequence). V lost 6 bases to trimming and J lost 3 bases; unmatched junction nucleotides: 6. This CDR3 is built from 14 residues. CDR3 sequence: CASRTTGGDYGYTF. The CDR3 DNA sequence: TGTGCCAGCAGGACTACAGGGGGGGACTATGGCTACACCTTC.

The table lists this clone with a count of one. The chain uses TRBV28 and TRBJ2-1; 10 nucleotides match TRBD2. The CDR3 covers 16 residues. The germline gives CDR1 MDHEN, CDR2 SYDVKM. Trimming took 4 bases from V and 5 from J; bases not matched to a gene: 8. The CDR3 reads CASSSYLAGVDNEQFF. Written as DNA, the CDR3 is TGTGCCAGCAGTTCCTACCTAGCGGGAGTCGACAATGAGCAGTTCTTC. Combining the CDR3 with reference TRBV28 and TRBJ2-1 gives the whole variable domain DVKVTQSSRYLVKRTGEKVFLECVQDMDHENMFWYRQDPGLGLRLIYFSYDVKMKEKGDIPEGYSVSREKKERFSLILESASTNQTSMYLCASSSYLAGVDNEQFFGPGTRLTVL.

This chain connects TRBV7-9 to TRBJ2-7, with TRBD2 identical over 15 bases. The trim removed 0 bases at V and 6 bases at J, leaving 3 bases unmatched. In germline, CDR1 is SEHNR, CDR2 FQNEAQ (reference sequence). This CDR3 comprises 16 residues. For the CDR3, the DNA is TGTGCCAGCAGCTTAGCGAAGGGACTAGCGGGAGGCGAGCAGTACTTC. This sequence encodes CASSLAKGLAGGEQYF. Using reference TRBV7-9 and TRBJ2-7 for the parts outside the CDR3, the full variable domain is DTGVSQNPRHKITKRGQNVTFRCDPISEHNRLYWYRQTLGQGPEFLTYFQNEAQLEKSRLLSDRFSAERPKGSFSTLEIQRTEQGDSAMYLCASSLAKGLAGGEQYFGPGTRLTVT.

The rearrangement joins TRBV28 to TRBJ2-7, with TRBD2 matching over 12 bases. From germline, CDR1 is MDHEN and CDR2 SYDVKM. Germline trimming cut 4 bases from V and 2 bases from J; bases unmatched to any gene: 9. The CDR3 length is 17 residues. This chain's CDR3 is CASSSTQTSGGPYEQYF. CDR3 coding DNA: TGTGCCAGCAGTTCCACCCAGACTAGCGGGGGCCCCTACGAGCAGTACTTC.

CDR3 protein: CASSPRHSYEQYF. In DNA, the CDR3 is TGTGCCAGCAGTCCCCGACACTCCTACGAGCAGTACTTC. This rearrangement joins TRBV6-5 to TRBJ2-7; D gene ambiguous. Trimming removed 5 bases at V and 0 bases at J, with 8 bases between. The CDR3 length is 13 residues. Germline V lookup: CDR1 MNHEY, CDR2 SVGAGI.

The chain combines TRBV4-3 with TRBJ1-1; no clear D. This CDR3 comprises 17 residues. V dropped 0 bases and J dropped 0 bases, with 14 bases sitting between them. The germline gives CDR1 LGHNA, CDR2 YSLEER. The CDR3 spells CASSQDGLEGLNTEAFF. Written as DNA, the CDR3 is TGCGCCAGCAGCCAAGACGGGTTGGAGGGTTTGAACACTGAAGCTTTCTTT.

The sample holds one count of this clone. The chain recombines TRBV5-6 with TRBJ2-7, with TRBD1 as a possible D gene (6 bases). The CDR3 spans 15 residues. The germline V gene has CDR1 SGHDT and CDR2 YYEEEE. V shed 4 bases and J shed 1 base, with 15 bases lying between them. CDR3 DNA: TGTGCCAGCAGCCTAGGGACACCTACATCCTACGAGCAGTACTTC. This sequence encodes CASSLGTPTSYEQYF. The full variable domain, completed using reference TRBV5-6 and TRBJ2-7, is DAGVTQSPTHLIKTRGQQVTLRCSPKSGHDTVSWYQQALGQGPQFIFQYYEEEERQRGNFPDRFSGHQFPNYSSELNVNALLLGDSALYLCASSLGTPTSYEQYFGPGTRLTVT.

CDR3 region: CASSLGGSGTEAFF. CDR3 bases: TGTGCCAGCAGCCTAGGGGGGAGCGGCACTGAAGCTTTCTTT. The chain uses TRBV5-6 and TRBJ1-1; D is perhaps TRBD1 (6 bases). Germline V CDR1 and CDR2: SGHDT, YYEEEE. V lost 4 bases to trimming and J lost 4 bases, with 14 bases between them. The CDR3 runs to 14 residues.

V usage is TRBV5-4 and J usage is TRBJ1-2; D is unresolved. This CDR3 spans 13 amino acids. V lost 1 base, J lost 3 bases, and 7 bases lay in between. Germline-derived CDR1 and CDR2 are SGHNT and YYREEE (reference sequence). The CDR3 region is CASSLNGYYGYTF. Here the CDR3 DNA reads TGTGCCAGCAGCTTGAACGGGTACTATGGCTACACCTTC.

The rearrangement joins TRBV28 to TRBJ2-2; TRBD1 matches at 7 bases. The CDR3 is 14 amino acids. Germline lookup yields CDR1 MDHEN and CDR2 SYDVKM. J gave up 6 bases and V 8 bases, and 9 bases lay outside the gene matches. In DNA, the CDR3 is TGTGCCAGCTTAATGACAGGGTCCCCCGGGGAGCTGTTTTTT. Translating it yields CASLMTGSPGELFF.

J is TRBJ1-2 and V is TRBV9; D gene unclear. CDR3 length equals 13 residues. CDR1 and CDR2 (germline): SGDLS, YYNGEE. Trimming shortened V by 4 bases and J by 4 bases, and 11 bases separated the two germline ends. CDR3 DNA: TGTGCCAGCAGCTCCTCTTATGGCTATGGCTACACCTTC. This codes for CASSSSYGYGYTF.